Below, 5 T cell receptor beta chains from the same sample are listed, as sequenced in a study of shared clonotypes between healthy human individuals. The assay was immunoSEQ multiplex PCR, and TCRdb's table has in-frame clones only and misses some. The sample shows some 500,000 clones, about 96% of them seen only once. Sequencing was carried out using naive CD4+ T cells sorted from blood. As for subset: CD45RA+ positively selected. Receptors were obtained from a woman in her 30s in good health.

The rearrangement links TRBV7-3 to TRBJ1-1; weak D call: TRBD1 (6 bases). Germline lookup yields CDR1 SGHTA and CDR2 FQGTGA. The V end lost 5 bases, the J end lost 1 base, and 11 bases lay between the germline ends. The CDR3 is 14 residues long. Written as DNA, the CDR3 is TGTGCCAGCAGCGATCAGGGGAGGAACACTGAAGCTTTCTTT. Its protein is CASSDQGRNTEAFF.

The rearrangement joins TRBV6-5 to TRBJ2-7, with 11 bases that match TRBD1. Trimming took 5 bases from V and 6 from J; bases not matched to a gene: 9. The CDR3 length is 15 residues. The germline V gene encodes CDR1 MNHEY and CDR2 SVGAGI. This CDR3 is CASSRKPGTGGEQYF. The CDR3 DNA follows: TGTGCCAGCAGTCGCAAACCCGGGACAGGGGGCGAGCAGTACTTC.

The V call is TRBV28, the J call TRBJ2-3; tentatively, D is TRBD2 (6 bases). V lost 3 bases and J 0 bases, leaving 10 bases between the germline ends. Germline loops: CDR1 MDHEN, CDR2 SYDVKM. The CDR3 has 15 amino acids. CDR3 nucleotides: TGTGCCAGCAGTTTTGGCGGGGATAGCACAGATACGCAGTATTTT. It is translated as CASSFGGDSTDTQYF.

This clone was observed a single time. The genes are TRBV2 and TRBJ1-1, with D perhaps TRBD1 (6 bases). Trimming removed 3 bases from V and 6 bases from J, with 26 bases in between. This CDR3 spans 18 amino acids. From germline, CDR1 is SNHLY and CDR2 FYNNEI. CDR3 DNA sequence: TGTGCCAGCAGTGAGCTTATGATGGGACGTGGGGGGGCACCTGAAGCTTTCTTT. Residues: CASSELMMGRGGAPEAFF.

The chain combines TRBV7-6 with TRBJ1-2; the D is unclear. The V gene lost 1 base and the J gene lost 3 bases, with 6 bases spanning the gap. Germline-derived CDR1 and CDR2 are SGHVS and FNYEAQ. CDR3 length: 13 residues. In DNA form, the CDR3 reads TGTGCCAGCAGCTTAGGCCCCTACTATGGCTACACCTTC. Its translation: CASSLGPYYGYTF.